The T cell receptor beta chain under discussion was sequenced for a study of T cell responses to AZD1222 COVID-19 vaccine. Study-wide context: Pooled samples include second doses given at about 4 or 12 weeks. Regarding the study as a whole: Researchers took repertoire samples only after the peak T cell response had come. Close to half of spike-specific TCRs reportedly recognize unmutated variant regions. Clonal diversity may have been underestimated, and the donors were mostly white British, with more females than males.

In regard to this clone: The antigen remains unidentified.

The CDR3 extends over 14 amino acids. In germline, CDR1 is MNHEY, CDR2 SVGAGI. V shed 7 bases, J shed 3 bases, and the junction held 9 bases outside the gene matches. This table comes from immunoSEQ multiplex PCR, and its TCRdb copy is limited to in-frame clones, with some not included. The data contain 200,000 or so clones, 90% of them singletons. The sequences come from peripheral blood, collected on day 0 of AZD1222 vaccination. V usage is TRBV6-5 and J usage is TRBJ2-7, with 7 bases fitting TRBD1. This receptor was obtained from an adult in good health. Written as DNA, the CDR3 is TGTGCCAGCATGTACACAGGGGCAGGCTACGAGCAGTACTTC. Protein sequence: CASMYTGAGYEQYF.